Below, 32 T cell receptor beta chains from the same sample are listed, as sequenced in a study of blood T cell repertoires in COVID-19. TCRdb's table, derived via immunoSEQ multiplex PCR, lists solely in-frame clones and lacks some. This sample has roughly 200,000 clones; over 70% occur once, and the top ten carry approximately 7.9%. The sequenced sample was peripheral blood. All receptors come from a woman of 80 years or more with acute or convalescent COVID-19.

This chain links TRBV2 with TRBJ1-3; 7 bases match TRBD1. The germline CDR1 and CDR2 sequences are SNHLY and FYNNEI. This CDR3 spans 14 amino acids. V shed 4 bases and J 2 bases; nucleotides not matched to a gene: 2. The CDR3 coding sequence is TGTGCCAGCAGTGTTACAGGGGCTGGAAACACCATATATTTT. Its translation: CASSVTGAGNTIYF.

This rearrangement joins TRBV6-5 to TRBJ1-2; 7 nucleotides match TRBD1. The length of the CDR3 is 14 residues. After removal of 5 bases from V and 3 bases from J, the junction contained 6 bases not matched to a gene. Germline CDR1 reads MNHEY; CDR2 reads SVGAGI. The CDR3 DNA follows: TGTGCCAGCAGTCATGGGACAGCCGACTATGGCTACACCTTC. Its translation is CASSHGTADYGYTF.

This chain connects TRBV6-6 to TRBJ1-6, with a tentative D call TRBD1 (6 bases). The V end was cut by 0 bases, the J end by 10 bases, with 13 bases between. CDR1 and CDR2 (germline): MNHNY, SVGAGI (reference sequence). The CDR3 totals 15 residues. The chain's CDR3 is CASSYSSGGNSPLHF. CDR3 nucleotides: TGTGCCAGCAGTTACTCTAGCGGGGGCAACTCACCCCTCCACTTT.

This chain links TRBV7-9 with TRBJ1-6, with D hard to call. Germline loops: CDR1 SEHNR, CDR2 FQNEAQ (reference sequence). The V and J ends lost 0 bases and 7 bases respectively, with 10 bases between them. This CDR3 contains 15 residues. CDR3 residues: CASSLAAAENSPLHF. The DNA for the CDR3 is TGTGCCAGCAGCTTAGCGGCGGCAGAGAATTCACCCCTCCACTTT.

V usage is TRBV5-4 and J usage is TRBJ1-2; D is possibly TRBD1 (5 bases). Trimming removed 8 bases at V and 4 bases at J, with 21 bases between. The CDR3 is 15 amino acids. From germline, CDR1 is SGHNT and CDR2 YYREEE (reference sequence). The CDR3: CASRSTTAQIYGYTF. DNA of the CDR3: TGTGCCAGTCGCTCCACGACAGCCCAGATCTATGGCTACACCTTC.

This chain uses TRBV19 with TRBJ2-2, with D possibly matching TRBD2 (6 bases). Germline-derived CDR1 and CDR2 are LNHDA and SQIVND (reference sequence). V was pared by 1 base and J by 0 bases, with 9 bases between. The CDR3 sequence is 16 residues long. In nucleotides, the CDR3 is TGTGCCAGTAGTATAGCGGGGGTTCCGAACACCGGGGAGCTGTTTTTT. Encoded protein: CASSIAGVPNTGELFF. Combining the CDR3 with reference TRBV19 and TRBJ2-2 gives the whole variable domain DGGITQSPKYLFRKEGQNVTLSCEQNLNHDAMYWYRQDPGQGLRLIYYSQIVNDFQKGDIAEGYSVSREKKESFPLTVTSAQKNPTAFYLCASSIAGVPNTGELFFGEGSRLTVL.

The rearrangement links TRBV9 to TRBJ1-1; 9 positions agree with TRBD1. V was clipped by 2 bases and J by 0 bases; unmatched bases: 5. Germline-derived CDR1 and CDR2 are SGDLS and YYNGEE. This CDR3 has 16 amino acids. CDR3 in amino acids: CASSVGQGGVNTEAFF. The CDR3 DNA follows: TGTGCCAGCAGCGTGGGACAGGGAGGAGTGAACACTGAAGCTTTCTTT.

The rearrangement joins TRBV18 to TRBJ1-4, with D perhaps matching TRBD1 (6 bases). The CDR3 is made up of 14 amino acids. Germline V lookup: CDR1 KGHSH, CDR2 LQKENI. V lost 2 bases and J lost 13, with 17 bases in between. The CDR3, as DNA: TGTGCCAGCTCACCAGCCGGGACAACTGGACTACTGTTTTTT. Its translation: CASSPAGTTGLLFF.

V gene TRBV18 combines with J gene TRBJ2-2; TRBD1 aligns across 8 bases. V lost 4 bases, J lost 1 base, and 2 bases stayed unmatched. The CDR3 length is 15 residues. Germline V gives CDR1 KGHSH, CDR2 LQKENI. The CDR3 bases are TGTGCCAGCTCACGGGGACAGGAGAACACCGGGGAGCTGTTTTTT. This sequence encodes CASSRGQENTGELFF.

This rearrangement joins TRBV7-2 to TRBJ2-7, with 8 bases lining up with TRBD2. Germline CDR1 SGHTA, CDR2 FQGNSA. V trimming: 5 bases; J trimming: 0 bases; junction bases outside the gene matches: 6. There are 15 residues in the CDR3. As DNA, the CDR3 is TGTGCCAGCAGCACCACTAGCGGAAGCTCCTACGAGCAGTACTTC. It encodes CASSTTSGSSYEQYF.

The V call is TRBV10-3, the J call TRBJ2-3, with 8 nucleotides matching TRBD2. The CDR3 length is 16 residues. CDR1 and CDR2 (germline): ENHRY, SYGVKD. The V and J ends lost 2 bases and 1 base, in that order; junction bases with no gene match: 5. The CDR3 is CAISERTSRGTDTQYF. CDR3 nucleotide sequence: TGTGCCATCAGTGAGAGGACTAGCCGCGGCACAGATACGCAGTATTTT.

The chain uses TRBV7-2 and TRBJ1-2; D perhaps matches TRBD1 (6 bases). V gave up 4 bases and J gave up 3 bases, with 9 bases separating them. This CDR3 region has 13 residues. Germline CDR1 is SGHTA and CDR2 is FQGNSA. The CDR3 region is CASSSQGYYGYTF. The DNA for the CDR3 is TGTGCCAGCAGCTCCCAGGGGTACTATGGCTACACCTTC.

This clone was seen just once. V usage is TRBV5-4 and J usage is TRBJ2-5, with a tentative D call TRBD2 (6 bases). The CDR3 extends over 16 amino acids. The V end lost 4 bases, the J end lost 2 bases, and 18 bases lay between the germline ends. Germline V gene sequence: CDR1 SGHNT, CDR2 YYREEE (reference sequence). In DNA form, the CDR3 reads TGTGCCAGCAGCCGAGCTAGCGCCCAACAACAAGAGACCCAGTACTTC. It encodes CASSRASAQQQETQYF.

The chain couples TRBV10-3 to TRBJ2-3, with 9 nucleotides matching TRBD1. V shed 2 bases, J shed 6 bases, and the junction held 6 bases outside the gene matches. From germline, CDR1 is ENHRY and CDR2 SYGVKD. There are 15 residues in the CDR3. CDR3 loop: CAISEGTGPQDTQYF. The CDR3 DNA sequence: TGTGCCATCAGTGAGGGGACAGGGCCTCAGGATACGCAGTATTTT.

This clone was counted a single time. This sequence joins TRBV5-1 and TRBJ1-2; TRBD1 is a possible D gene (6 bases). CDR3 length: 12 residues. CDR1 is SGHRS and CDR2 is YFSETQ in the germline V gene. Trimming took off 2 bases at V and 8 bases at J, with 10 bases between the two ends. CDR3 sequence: CASSLGGEGYTF. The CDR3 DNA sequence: TGCGCCAGCAGCTTAGGGGGTGAGGGCTACACCTTC.

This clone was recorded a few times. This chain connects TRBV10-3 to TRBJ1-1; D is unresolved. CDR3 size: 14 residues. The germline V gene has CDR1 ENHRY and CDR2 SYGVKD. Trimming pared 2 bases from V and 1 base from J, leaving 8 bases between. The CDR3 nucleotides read TGTGCCATCAGTGAGGAGAAGCGGAACACTGAAGCTTTCTTT. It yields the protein CAISEEKRNTEAFF.

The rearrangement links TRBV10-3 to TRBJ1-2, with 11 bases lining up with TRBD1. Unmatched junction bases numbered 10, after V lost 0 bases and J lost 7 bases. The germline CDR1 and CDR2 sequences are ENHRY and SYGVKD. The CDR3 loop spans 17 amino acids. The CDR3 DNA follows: TGTGCCATCAGTGAGTCCCGGACAGGGGGCGAGAACGGTGGCTACACCTTC. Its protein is CAISESRTGGENGGYTF.

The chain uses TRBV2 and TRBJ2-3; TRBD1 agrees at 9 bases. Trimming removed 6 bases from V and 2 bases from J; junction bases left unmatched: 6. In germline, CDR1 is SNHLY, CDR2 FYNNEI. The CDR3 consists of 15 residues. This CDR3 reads CASRKDRGYTDTQYF. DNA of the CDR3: TGTGCCAGCAGAAAGGACAGGGGTTACACAGATACGCAGTATTTT.

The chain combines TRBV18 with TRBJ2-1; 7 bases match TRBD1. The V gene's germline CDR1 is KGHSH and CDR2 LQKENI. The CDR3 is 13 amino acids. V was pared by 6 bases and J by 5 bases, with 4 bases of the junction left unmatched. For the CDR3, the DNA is TGTGCCAGCTCTCGACAGGGAAACAATGAGCAGTTCTTC. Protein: CASSRQGNNEQFF.

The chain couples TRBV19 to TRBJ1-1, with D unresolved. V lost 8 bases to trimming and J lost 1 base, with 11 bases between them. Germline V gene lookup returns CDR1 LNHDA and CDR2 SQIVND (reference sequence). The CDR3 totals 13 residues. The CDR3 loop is CASVRGRNTEAFF. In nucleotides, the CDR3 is TGTGCCAGTGTCCGAGGCCGGAACACTGAAGCTTTCTTT.

Here the CDR3 reads CASSLTGMNTEAFF. CDR3 DNA sequence: TGTGCCAGCAGTCTGACAGGTATGAACACTGAAGCTTTCTTT. The chain recombines TRBV6-4 with TRBJ1-1; D possibly corresponds to TRBD1 (6 bases). The CDR3 has 14 residues. Germline CDR1 and CDR2: MRHNA and SNTAGT. Trimming took off 5 bases at V and 0 bases at J, with 10 bases between the two ends.

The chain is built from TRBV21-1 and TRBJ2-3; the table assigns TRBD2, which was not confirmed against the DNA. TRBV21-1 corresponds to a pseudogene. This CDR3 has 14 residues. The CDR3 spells CASSNGSGAYTQYF. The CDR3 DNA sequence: TGTGCCAGCAGCAACGGTAGCGGGGCGTATACGCAGTATTTT.

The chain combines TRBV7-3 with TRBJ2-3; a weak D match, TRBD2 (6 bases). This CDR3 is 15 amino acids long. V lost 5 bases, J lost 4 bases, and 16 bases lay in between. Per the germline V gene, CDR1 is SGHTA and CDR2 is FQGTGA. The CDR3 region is CASSPTGSRADTQYF. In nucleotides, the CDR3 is TGTGCCAGCAGCCCGACCGGGAGTAGGGCAGATACGCAGTATTTT.

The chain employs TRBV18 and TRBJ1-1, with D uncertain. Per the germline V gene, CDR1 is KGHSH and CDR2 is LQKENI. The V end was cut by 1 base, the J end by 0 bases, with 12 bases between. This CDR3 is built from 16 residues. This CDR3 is CASSPLDKTVNTEAFF. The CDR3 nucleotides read TGTGCCAGCTCACCACTCGACAAGACCGTGAACACTGAAGCTTTCTTT. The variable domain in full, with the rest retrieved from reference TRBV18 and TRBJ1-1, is NAGVMQNPRHLVRRRGQEARLRCSPMKGHSHVYWYRQLPEEGLKFMVYLQKENIIDESGMPKERFSAEFPKEGPSILRIQQVVRGDSAAYFCASSPLDKTVNTEAFFGQGTRLTVV.

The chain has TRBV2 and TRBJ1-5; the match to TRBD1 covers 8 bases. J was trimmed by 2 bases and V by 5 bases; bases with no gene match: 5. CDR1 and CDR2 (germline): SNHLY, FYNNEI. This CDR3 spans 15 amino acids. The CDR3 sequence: CASSKDRAGNQPQHF. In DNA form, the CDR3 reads TGTGCCAGCAGTAAGGACAGGGCCGGCAATCAGCCCCAGCATTTT.

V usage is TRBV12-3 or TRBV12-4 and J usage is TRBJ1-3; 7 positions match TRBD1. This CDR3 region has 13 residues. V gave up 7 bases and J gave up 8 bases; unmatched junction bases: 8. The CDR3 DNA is TGTGCCAGCACCTTTACAGGGGTTTACACCATATATTTT. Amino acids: CASTFTGVYTIYF.

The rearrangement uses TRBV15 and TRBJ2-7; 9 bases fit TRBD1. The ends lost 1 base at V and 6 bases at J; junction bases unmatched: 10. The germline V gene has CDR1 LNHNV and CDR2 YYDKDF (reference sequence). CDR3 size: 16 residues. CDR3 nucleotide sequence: TGTGCCACCAGCAGAGCTCCCCGGGACAGGGCAAGCGAGCAGTACTTC. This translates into CATSRAPRDRASEQYF.

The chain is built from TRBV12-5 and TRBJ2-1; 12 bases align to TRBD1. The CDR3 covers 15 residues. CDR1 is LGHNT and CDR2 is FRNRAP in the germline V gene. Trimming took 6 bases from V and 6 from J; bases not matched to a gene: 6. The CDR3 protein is CASGSGQGALNEQFF. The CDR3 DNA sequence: TGTGCTAGTGGATCGGGACAGGGGGCTCTCAATGAGCAGTTCTTC.

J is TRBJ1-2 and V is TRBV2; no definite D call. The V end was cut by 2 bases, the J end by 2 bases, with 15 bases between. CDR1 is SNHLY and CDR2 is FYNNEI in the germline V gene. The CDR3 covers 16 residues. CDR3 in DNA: TGTGCCAGCAGTGAACAGCCTAGTATGATAAACTATGGCTACACCTTC. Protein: CASSEQPSMINYGYTF.

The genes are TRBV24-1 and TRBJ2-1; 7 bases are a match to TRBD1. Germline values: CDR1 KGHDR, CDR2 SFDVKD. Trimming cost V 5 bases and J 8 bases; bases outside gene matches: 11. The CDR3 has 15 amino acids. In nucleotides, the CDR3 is TGTGCCACCAGTGTAGGGGGCTTAGCTGTCGATGAGCAGTTCTTC. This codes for CATSVGGLAVDEQFF.

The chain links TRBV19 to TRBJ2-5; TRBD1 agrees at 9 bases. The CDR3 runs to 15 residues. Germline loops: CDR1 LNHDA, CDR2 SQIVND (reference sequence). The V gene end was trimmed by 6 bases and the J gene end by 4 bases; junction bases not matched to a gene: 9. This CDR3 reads CASRRTQGARETQYF. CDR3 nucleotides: TGTGCCAGTAGGAGGACACAGGGGGCTAGAGAGACCCAGTACTTC.

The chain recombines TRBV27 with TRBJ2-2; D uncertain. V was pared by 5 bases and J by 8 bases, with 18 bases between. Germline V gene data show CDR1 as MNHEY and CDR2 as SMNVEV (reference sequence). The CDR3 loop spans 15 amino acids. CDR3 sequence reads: CASSPNVRIEGELFF. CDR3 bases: TGTGCCAGCAGTCCCAACGTGAGGATTGAAGGGGAGCTGTTTTTT.